One sample yielded the 20 T cell receptor beta chains listed below, sequenced in a study of low-dose radiotherapy and immunotherapy resistance in tumors. TRAV and TRBV primers primed cDNA for both TCRalpha and TCRbeta. TCR amplification involved around 22 PCR cycles with a constant-region primer and V-primer adapter. TCRdb called the reads again in MiXCR, with one record for every CDR3 protein. The sample consists of some 100,000 distinct CDR3 sequences, around 20% of them appearing once. Time point given: after trial treatment. Regarding treatment: LDRT plus nivolumab, ipilimumab, low-dose cyclophosphamide and aspirin (RACIN trial). The sequencing here drew on PBMCs, taken after low-dose radiotherapy plus immunotherapy. These receptor sequences come from a male donor with prostate cancer.

This clonotype was observed at least ten times. The chain recombines TRBV29-1 with TRBJ2-7; D uncertain. Trimming removed 5 bases at V and 3 bases at J, with 8 bases between. Germline V lookup: CDR1 SQVTM, CDR2 ANQGSEA. The CDR3 covers 11 residues. The CDR3 loop reads CSVSVNYEQYF. For the CDR3, the DNA is TGCAGCGTTTCGGTGAACTACGAGCAGTACTTC.

This clonotype was detected ten times or more. This CDR3 is CASITGRANTGELFF. The CDR3 DNA is TGTGCCAGCATAACCGGGCGCGCGAACACCGGGGAGCTGTTTTTT. This sequence joins TRBV6-2 or TRBV6-3 and TRBJ2-2, with D unresolved. The CDR3 loop spans 15 amino acids. The germline CDR1 and CDR2 sequences are MNHEY and SVGEGT. Trimming removed 7 bases at V and 0 bases at J, with 12 bases between.

The V gene is TRBV27, the J gene TRBJ1-1; TRBD1 might be the D (5 bases). V gave up 5 bases and J gave up 0 bases, with 16 bases separating them. Looked up from germline, CDR1 is MNHEY and CDR2 is SMNVEV (reference sequence). CDR3 length equals 16 residues. The CDR3 DNA sequence: TGTGCCAGCAGTAGAAAATGGGGCGACATGAACACTGAAGCTTTCTTT. This gives the protein CASSRKWGDMNTEAFF.

This clonotype was observed many times. The V call is TRBV18, the J call TRBJ2-7; D gene uncertain. The V gene's germline CDR1 is KGHSH and CDR2 LQKENI. V was trimmed by 3 bases and J by 3 bases, leaving 9 bases between them. The CDR3 has 13 amino acids. The CDR3 sequence is CASSPSLYYEQYF. In DNA, the CDR3 is TGTGCCAGCTCACCCAGTCTTTACTACGAGCAGTACTTC.

At least ten counts were recorded for this clonotype. The gene calls are TRBV2 and TRBJ2-1; 8 bases agree with TRBD2. Germline-derived CDR1 and CDR2 are SNHLY and FYNNEI. This CDR3 spans 15 amino acids. Trimming cost V 7 bases and J 4 bases; bases outside gene matches: 9. DNA of the CDR3: TGTGCCAGCATCGGGGGGGGCGGGAGATACAATGAGCAGTTCTTC. Residues: CASIGGGGRYNEQFF. The variable domain in full, with the rest retrieved from reference TRBV2 and TRBJ2-1, is EPEVTQTPSHQVTQMGQEVILRCVPISNHLYFYWYRQILGQKVEFLVSFYNNEISEKSEIFDDQFSVERPDGSNFTLKIRSTKLEDSAMYFCASIGGGGRYNEQFFGPGTRLTVL.

This sequence joins TRBV5-8 and TRBJ2-4, with a possible D match to TRBD1 (6 bases). Germline loops: CDR1 SGHTS, CDR2 YDEGEE. The V and J ends lost 2 bases and 5 bases respectively, with 14 bases between them. The CDR3 has 15 amino acids. The CDR3 region has the DNA TGTGCCAGCAGCTTATCGGCAGGGGTGGAAAACATTCAGTACTTC. It specifies CASSLSAGVENIQYF.

The chain links TRBV10-1 to TRBJ2-3; the match to TRBD2 covers 8 bases. Unmatched junction bases numbered 12, after V lost 6 bases and J lost 1 base. This CDR3 is built from 17 residues. Looked up from germline, CDR1 is WNHNN and CDR2 is SYGVQD (reference sequence). The CDR3: CASRGISGAGGTDTQYF. The CDR3, as DNA: TGCGCCAGCAGAGGGATTAGCGGGGCTGGCGGCACAGATACGCAGTATTTT.

This clonotype was seen a handful of times. This chain links TRBV28 with TRBJ2-1, with D possibly TRBD1 on 7 matching bases. The CDR3 is 16 residues long. From germline, CDR1 is MDHEN and CDR2 SYDVKM. V lost 3 bases, J lost 4 bases, and 16 bases lay in between. CDR3 sequence (DNA): TGTGCCAGCAGTTTGGGGGGACAGAGTTTATACAATGAGCAGTTCTTC. Its protein is CASSLGGQSLYNEQFF.

This clonotype was seen repeatedly, ten times or more. The V and J genes are TRBV2 and TRBJ2-1, with 10 bases fitting TRBD2. The CDR3 covers 17 residues. Trimming cost V 4 bases and J 0 bases; bases outside gene matches: 6. CDR1 is SNHLY, CDR2 FYNNEI, per germline. CDR3 bases: TGTGCCAGCAGTGCAGGGAGCGGGGGGGCCTCCTACAATGAGCAGTTCTTC. Its translation is CASSAGSGGASYNEQFF.

This clonotype was counted at least ten times. V gene TRBV29-1 combines with J gene TRBJ2-7; 10 bases align to TRBD2. The trim removed 0 bases at V and 5 bases at J, leaving 10 bases unmatched. Looked up from germline, CDR1 is SQVTM and CDR2 is ANQGSEA. The CDR3 is 16 residues long. The CDR3 bases are TGCAGCGTTGAAGATCCCGGTAGCGGGGGGTCTAACGAGCAGTACTTC. This encodes CSVEDPGSGGSNEQYF.

This clonotype has a count of ten or more. The rearrangement links TRBV10-3 to TRBJ1-1; D is possibly TRBD1 (5 bases). This CDR3 comprises 15 residues. Germline loops: CDR1 ENHRY, CDR2 SYGVKD. The V and J ends lost 3 bases and 9 bases respectively, with 20 bases between them. The CDR3 spells CAISDLSIRQPQAFF. CDR3 nucleotides: TGTGCCATCAGTGACCTGTCGATAAGACAGCCACAAGCTTTCTTT.

This clonotype was seen many times. The chain combines TRBV3-1 with TRBJ1-5; D not resolved. The CDR3 covers 15 residues. Between the trimmed V and J ends, which lost 0 bases and 1 base, there was a span of 7 bases. The germline gives CDR1 LGHDT, CDR2 YNNKEL (reference sequence). The CDR3 DNA follows: TGTGCCAGCAGCCAAGATCTAGGGAGCAATCAGCCCCAGCATTTT. Encoded protein: CASSQDLGSNQPQHF.

This clonotype was counted many times. J is TRBJ1-1 and V is TRBV2; D gene uncertain. The CDR3 loop spans 12 amino acids. From germline, CDR1 is SNHLY and CDR2 FYNNEI. V lost 11 bases and J 5 bases, leaving 15 bases between the germline ends. The CDR3 sequence: CAGDEGGTEAFF. CDR3 nucleotides: TGTGCCGGAGACGAGGGAGGGACTGAAGCTTTCTTT.

The chain joins TRBV9 to TRBJ2-7; D may be TRBD1 (5 bases). The CDR3 spans 16 residues. Trimming removed 4 bases from V and 6 bases from J, with 23 bases in between. In germline, CDR1 is SGDLS, CDR2 YYNGEE. The CDR3 coding sequence is TGTGCCAGCAGCCTTCGGGCAGGGTCGGCCCGATCCGAGCAGTACTTC. Its protein product is CASSLRAGSARSEQYF. Supplemented by reference TRBV9 and TRBJ2-7, the full variable domain reads DSGVTQTPKHLITATGQRVTLRCSPRSGDLSVYWYQQSLDQGLQFLIQYYNGEERAKGNILERFSAQQFPDLHSELNLSSLELGDSALYFCASSLRAGSARSEQYFGPGTRLTVT.

The chain is built from TRBV14 and TRBJ2-3, with D hard to call. CDR1 and CDR2 from the germline V gene are SGHDN and FVKESK. V was shortened by 0 bases and J by 6 bases, with 19 bases between the two germline ends. There are 17 residues in the CDR3. In DNA, the CDR3 is TGTGCCAGCAGCCAAGAAGGAGTTGGGCAAGGCCTCGATACGCAGTATTTT. Translated: CASSQEGVGQGLDTQYF.

At least ten counts were recorded for this clonotype. The chain has TRBV7-6 and TRBJ2-5; perhaps D is TRBD1 or TRBD2 (6 bases each). Trimming pared 5 bases from V and 3 bases from J, leaving 16 bases between. The germline V gene encodes CDR1 SGHVS and CDR2 FNYEAQ. CDR3 length equals 15 residues. The CDR3 here is CASSPLRGLKETQYF. Written as DNA, the CDR3 is TGTGCCAGCAGCCCCCTCCGGGGGCTAAAAGAGACCCAGTACTTC.

In the case of this clonotype: This likely stems from a read error, as it lies one base from a far larger clone. This chain connects TRBV5-5 to TRBJ2-1, with 9 bases fitting TRBD2. The ends lost 4 bases at V and 13 bases at J; junction bases unmatched: 15. CDR3 length: 15 residues. Germline V gene lookup returns CDR1 SGHKS and CDR2 YYEKEE (reference sequence). CDR3 sequence (DNA): TGTGCCAGCAGCCAACTAGCGGGCGACGGGGAGACCCAGTTCTTC. Its translation: CASSQLAGDGETQFF.

Details on this clonotype: With only one base between it and a far larger clone, this is likely a read error. The chain has TRBV6-2 or TRBV6-3 and TRBJ2-7, with 8 bases aligning to TRBD2. Germline-derived CDR1 and CDR2 are MNHEY and SVGEGT. This CDR3 region has 17 residues. Trimming cost V 2 bases and J 5 bases; bases outside gene matches: 14. Written as DNA, the CDR3 is TGTGCCAGCAGTTACACCTCGGGGGGGGGCGATCCCCACGAGCAGTACTTC. It translates to CASSYTSGGGDPHEQYF.

This clonotype was found many times. The chain employs TRBV5-5 and TRBJ2-7; 8 nucleotides agree with TRBD1. CDR3 length equals 13 residues. V was clipped by 5 bases and J by 2 bases; unmatched bases: 3. Per germline, CDR1 SGHKS and CDR2 YYEKEE (reference sequence). The CDR3 sequence is CASSGQGPYEQYF. The CDR3 DNA sequence: TGTGCCAGCAGTGGACAGGGCCCCTACGAGCAGTACTTC.

This clonotype was seen repeatedly, ten times or more. The genes are TRBV25-1 and TRBJ2-5; a weak D match, TRBD2 (5 bases). V shed 6 bases and J shed 5 bases, with 10 bases lying between them. In germline, CDR1 is MGHDK, CDR2 SYGVNS. This CDR3 spans 12 amino acids. The CDR3 DNA is TGTGCCAGCAGACCCTCGGGGGAGACCCAGTACTTC. Protein: CASRPSGETQYF.